This record looks at one T cell receptor (beta chain) sequence and its context. No antigen is known for it. Both 60 Vbeta primers and 13 Jbeta primers went into the PCR. Sequencing used immunoSEQ multiplex PCR; TCRdb keeps in-frame clones, though not all of them. The table includes approximately 210,000 clones, about four fifths detected once. Germline V lookup: CDR1 MDHEN, CDR2 SYDVKM. The length of the CDR3 is 15 residues. V gave up 5 bases and J gave up 1 base, with 15 bases separating them. This entry is derived from a study of cytomegalovirus exposure and HLA in healthy donors. Overall study context: Findings of an earlier analysis included roughly 110 million unique TCR beta sequences from 190 million or so T cells.

Study-wide findings and caveats: Follow-up analysis later connected one missense variant in DCLRE1C with trimming of TCR beta V- and J-genes. Earlier analysis found most TCR beta V segments productive about 87% or about 30% of the time. Rare sequences made up most TCRs, while some public TCRs were found in many donors.

What was sequenced was PBMCs. The clonotype originates from a man aged 40-49 years in good health and CMV-seropositive. The rearrangement joins TRBV28 to TRBJ2-7, with D perhaps matching TRBD2 (6 bases). The DNA for the CDR3 is TGTGCCAGCAGTATCGGGACTCCAGGATCCTACGAGCAGTACGTC. It is translated as CASSIGTPGSYEQYV.